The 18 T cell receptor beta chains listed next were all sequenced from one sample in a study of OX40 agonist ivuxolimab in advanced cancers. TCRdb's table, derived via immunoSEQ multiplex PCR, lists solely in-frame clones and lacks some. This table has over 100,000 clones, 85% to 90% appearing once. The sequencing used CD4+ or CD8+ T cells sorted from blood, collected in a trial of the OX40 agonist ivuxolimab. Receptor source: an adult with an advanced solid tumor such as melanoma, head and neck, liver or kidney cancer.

CDR3 region: CASGGTVYTEAFF. The DNA of the CDR3 is TGTGCCAGCGGTGGGACAGTCTACACTGAAGCTTTCTTT. This rearrangement joins TRBV7-2 to TRBJ1-1; TRBD1 aligns across 7 bases. V shed 8 bases and J 3 bases; nucleotides not matched to a gene: 6. The germline V gene encodes CDR1 SGHTA and CDR2 FQGNSA. CDR3 length equals 13 residues.

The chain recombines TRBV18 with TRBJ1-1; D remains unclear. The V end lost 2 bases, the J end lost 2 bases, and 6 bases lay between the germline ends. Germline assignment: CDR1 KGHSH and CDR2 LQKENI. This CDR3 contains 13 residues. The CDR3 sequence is CASSPNDNTEAFF. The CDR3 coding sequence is TGTGCCAGCTCACCAAATGATAACACTGAAGCTTTCTTT.

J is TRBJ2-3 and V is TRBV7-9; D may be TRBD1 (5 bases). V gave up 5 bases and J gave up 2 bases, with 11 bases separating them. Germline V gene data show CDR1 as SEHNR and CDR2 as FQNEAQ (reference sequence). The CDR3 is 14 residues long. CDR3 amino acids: CASSLGHLTDTQYF. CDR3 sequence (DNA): TGTGCCAGCAGCCTAGGACACCTCACAGATACGCAGTATTTT.

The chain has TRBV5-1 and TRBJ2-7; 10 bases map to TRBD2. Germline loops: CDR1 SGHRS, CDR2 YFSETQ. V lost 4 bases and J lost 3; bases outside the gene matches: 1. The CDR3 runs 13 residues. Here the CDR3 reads CASSIAGGYEQYF. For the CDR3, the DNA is TGCGCCAGCAGCATAGCGGGGGGCTACGAGCAGTACTTC.

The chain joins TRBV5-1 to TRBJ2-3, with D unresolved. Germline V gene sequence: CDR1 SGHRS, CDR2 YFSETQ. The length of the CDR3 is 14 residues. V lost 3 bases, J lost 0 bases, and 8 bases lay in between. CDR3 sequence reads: CASSSSTSTDTQYF. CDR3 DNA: TGCGCCAGCAGCTCCTCGACAAGCACAGATACGCAGTATTTT.

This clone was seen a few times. The CDR3 loop reads CASSARRGGSGNTIYF. CDR3 bases: TGTGCCAGCAGTGCCCGCAGGGGCGGGTCTGGAAACACCATATATTTT. The gene calls are TRBV6-1 and TRBJ1-3; perhaps TRBD1 as D (6 bases). Trimming removed 4 bases from V and 1 base from J, with 14 bases in between. There are 16 residues in the CDR3. Germline CDR1 reads MNHNS; CDR2 reads SASEGT.

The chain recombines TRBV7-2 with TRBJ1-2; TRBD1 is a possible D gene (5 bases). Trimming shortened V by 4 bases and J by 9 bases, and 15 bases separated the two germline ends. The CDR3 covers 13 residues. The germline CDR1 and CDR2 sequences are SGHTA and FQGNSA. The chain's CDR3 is CASSWGTAESYTF. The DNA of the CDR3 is TGTGCCAGCAGCTGGGGGACGGCTGAGAGCTACACCTTC.

DNA for the CDR3: TGTGCCAGCAGCTTAGGACAGGGCCCCTTGAACACTGAAGCTTTCTTT. This codes for CASSLGQGPLNTEAFF. The chain combines TRBV7-6 with TRBJ1-1; 7 positions agree with TRBD1. The ends lost 1 base at V and 0 bases at J; junction bases unmatched: 5. Germline-derived CDR1 and CDR2 are SGHVS and FNYEAQ. The CDR3 totals 16 residues.

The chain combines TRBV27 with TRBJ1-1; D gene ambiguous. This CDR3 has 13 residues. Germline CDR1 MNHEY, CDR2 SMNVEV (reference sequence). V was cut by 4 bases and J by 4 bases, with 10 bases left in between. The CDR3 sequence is CASSSGPITEAFF. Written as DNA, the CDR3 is TGTGCCAGCAGTTCAGGACCAATCACTGAAGCTTTCTTT.

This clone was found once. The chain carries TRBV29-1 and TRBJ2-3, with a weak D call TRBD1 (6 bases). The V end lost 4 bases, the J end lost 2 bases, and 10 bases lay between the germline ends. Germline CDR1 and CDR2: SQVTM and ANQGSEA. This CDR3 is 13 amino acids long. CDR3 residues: CSVGQGTTDTQYF. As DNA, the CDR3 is TGCAGCGTTGGGCAGGGGACCACAGATACGCAGTATTTT.

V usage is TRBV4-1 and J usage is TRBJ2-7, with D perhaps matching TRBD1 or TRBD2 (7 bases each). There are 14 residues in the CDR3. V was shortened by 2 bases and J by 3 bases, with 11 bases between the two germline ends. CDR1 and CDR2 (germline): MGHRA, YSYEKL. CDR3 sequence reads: CASSQPGGVYEQYF. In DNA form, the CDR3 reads TGCGCCAGCAGCCAACCAGGGGGGGTCTACGAGCAGTACTTC.

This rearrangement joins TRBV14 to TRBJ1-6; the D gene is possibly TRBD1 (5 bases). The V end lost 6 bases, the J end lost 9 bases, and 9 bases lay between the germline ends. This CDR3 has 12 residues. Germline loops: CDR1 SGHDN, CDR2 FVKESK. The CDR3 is CASSRQSSPLHF. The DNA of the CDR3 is TGTGCCAGCAGTCGACAGAGTTCACCCCTCCACTTT.

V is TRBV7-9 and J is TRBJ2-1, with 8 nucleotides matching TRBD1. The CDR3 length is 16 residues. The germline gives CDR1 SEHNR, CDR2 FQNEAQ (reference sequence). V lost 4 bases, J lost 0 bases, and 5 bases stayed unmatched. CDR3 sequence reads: CASSSRQGSSYNEQFF. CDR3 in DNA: TGTGCCAGCAGCTCGAGACAGGGGTCCTCCTACAATGAGCAGTTCTTC.

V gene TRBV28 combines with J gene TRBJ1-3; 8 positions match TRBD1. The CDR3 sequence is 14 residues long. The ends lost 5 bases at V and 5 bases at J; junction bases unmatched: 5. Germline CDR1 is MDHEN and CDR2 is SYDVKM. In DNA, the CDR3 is TGTGCCAGCAGTCCAGGGACAGGTAGAAACACCATATATTTT. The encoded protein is CASSPGTGRNTIYF.

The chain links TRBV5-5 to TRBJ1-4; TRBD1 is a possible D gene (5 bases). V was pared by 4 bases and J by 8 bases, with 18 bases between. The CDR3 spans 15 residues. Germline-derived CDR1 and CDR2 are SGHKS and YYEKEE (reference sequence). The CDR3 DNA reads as TGTGCCAGCAGCCCCTCCGGGACTTCGGACGAAAAACTGTTTTTT. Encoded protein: CASSPSGTSDEKLFF.

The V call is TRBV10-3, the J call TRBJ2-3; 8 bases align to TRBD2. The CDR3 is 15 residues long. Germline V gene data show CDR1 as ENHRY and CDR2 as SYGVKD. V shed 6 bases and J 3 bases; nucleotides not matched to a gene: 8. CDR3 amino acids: CAISERTSRTDTQYF. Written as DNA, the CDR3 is TGTGCCATCAGCGAGAGGACTAGCCGTACAGATACGCAGTATTTT.

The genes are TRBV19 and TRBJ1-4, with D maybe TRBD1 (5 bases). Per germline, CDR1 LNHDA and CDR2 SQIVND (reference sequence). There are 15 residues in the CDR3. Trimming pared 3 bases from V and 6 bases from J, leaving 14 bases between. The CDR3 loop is CASSIRGRAHEKLFF. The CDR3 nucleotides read TGTGCCAGTAGTATCCGGGGCAGGGCTCATGAAAAACTGTTTTTT.

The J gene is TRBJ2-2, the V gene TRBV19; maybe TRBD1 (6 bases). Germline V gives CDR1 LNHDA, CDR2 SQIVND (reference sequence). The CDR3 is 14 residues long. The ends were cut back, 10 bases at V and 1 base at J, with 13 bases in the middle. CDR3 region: CAIKGRGNTGELFF. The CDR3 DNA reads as TGTGCCATCAAAGGCAGGGGGAACACCGGGGAGCTGTTTTTT. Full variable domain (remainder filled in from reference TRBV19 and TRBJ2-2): DGGITQSPKYLFRKEGQNVTLSCEQNLNHDAMYWYRQDPGQGLRLIYYSQIVNDFQKGDIAEGYSVSREKKESFPLTVTSAQKNPTAFYLCAIKGRGNTGELFFGEGSRLTVL.